This T cell receptor (beta chain) is from a study of T cell repertoires in cytomegalovirus infection. The germline CDR1 and CDR2 sequences are LNHDA and SQIVND (reference sequence). With 7 bases clipped from V and 10 bases from J, the junction kept 11 bases outside the gene matches. The CDR3 extends over 15 amino acids. About this clonotype itself: What it binds is unknown.

TCRdb independently ran MiXCR on the reads; one entry per CDR3 protein. The repertoire holds 650,000 to 850,000 distinct CDR3 sequences, with approximately 32% as singletons. This sequence was found in a human donor in good health (CMV status not recorded). Some clones in this sample may be carry-over from other donors' samples. Source: cultured CD8+ T cells from PBMCs, taken from culture after CMV antigen stimulation. This chain links TRBV19 with TRBJ1-6, with 9 positions matching TRBD1. The CDR3 loop reads CASTDIQGASSPLHF. The CDR3 coding sequence is TGTGCCAGTACCGACATACAGGGGGCGTCGTCACCCCTCCACTTT.